Listed below are T cell receptor beta chains from one sample, sequenced in a study of blood T cell repertoires in COVID-19. Only in-frame clones appear in the TCRdb table, and some are missing; sequencing was by immunoSEQ multiplex PCR. The data contain approximately 210,000 clones, around four fifths of them singletons. Sequenced input: peripheral blood. The receptors come from a man between 60 and 75 years old with COVID-19, enrolled during active disease. Both conserved end residues are part of each CDR3. D genes are given only for firm matches. Clone size is not always given. Where it is, it says once, few, many or a class for expanded clones.

cdr3_nt | cdr3_aa | clone_size | v_call | cdr3_length | j_call | d_call
TGTGCCAGCAGTGAACGGGGGACAGGGATCTACGAGCAGTACTTC | CASSERGTGIYEQYF | . | TRBV6-1 | 15 | TRBJ2-7 | TRBD1
TGCGCCATCCGGGACAGGGACCTCCCTGAAGCTTTCTTT | CAIRDRDLPEAFF | . | TRBV10-1 | 13 | TRBJ1-1 | TRBD1
TGCAGCGTATCTGGACAGGAGAACACTGAAGCTTTCTTT | CSVSGQENTEAFF | . | TRBV29-1 | 13 | TRBJ1-1 | TRBD1
TGCGCCAGCAGTGAAGGGGGTAGGCAGTTCTTC | CASSEGGRQFF | . | TRBV10-1 | 11 | TRBJ2-1 | .
TGTGCCAGCAGCGCAGCCCCGGCAGGGACCTATAATTCACCCCTCCACTTT | CASSAAPAGTYNSPLHF | . | TRBV9 | 17 | TRBJ1-6 | .
TGTGCCAGCAGTTTACGAGCGGAAGGGGCTTTCTTT | CASSLRAEGAFF | . | TRBV12-3/TRBV12-4 | 12 | TRBJ1-1 | .
TGTGCCAGCAGTGAAGGCCCAGGCCAATTTTATGGCTACACCTTC | CASSEGPGQFYGYTF | few | TRBV6-1 | 15 | TRBJ1-2 | .
TGTGCCAGCAGTCTCTACCCAGGGGTTCAATCACCCCTCCACTTT | CASSLYPGVQSPLHF | . | TRBV28 | 15 | TRBJ1-6 | .
TGCGCCAGCAGCACAACAGGGGGTAATGAAAAACTGTTTTTT | CASSTTGGNEKLFF | . | TRBV4-3 | 14 | TRBJ1-4 | TRBD1
TGTGCCAGCAGTTCCCCGGGAACGACTACGGAGACCCAGTACTTC | CASSSPGTTTETQYF | . | TRBV28 | 15 | TRBJ2-5 | .
TGTGCCTGGAGTGTTGTGTTGAGGACCCAGTACTTC | CAWSVVLRTQYF | . | TRBV30 | 12 | TRBJ2-5 | .
TGTGCCAGCAGTTCCACAGGGGACTATGGCTACACCTTC | CASSSTGDYGYTF | . | TRBV6-5 | 13 | TRBJ1-2 | TRBD1
TGTGCCAGTAGGTCAGGGGCCACTGAAGCTTTCTTT | CASRSGATEAFF | . | TRBV6-5 | 12 | TRBJ1-1 | .
TGTGCCAGCAGGAGACCGACAGGGGGCTACAATGAGCAGTTCTTC | CASRRPTGGYNEQFF | . | TRBV2 | 15 | TRBJ2-1 | TRBD1
TGTGCCAGCAGCCAAGATGGTCGCAGGGGGCATAATCAGCCCCAGCATTTT | CASSQDGRRGHNQPQHF | many | TRBV3-1/TRBV3-2 | 17 | TRBJ1-5 | TRBD1
TGTGCCAGCTCACCGGGGACAGGGTCCAGCACCGGGGAGCTGTTTTTT | CASSPGTGSSTGELFF | . | TRBV18 | 16 | TRBJ2-2 | TRBD1
TGTGCCAGCGAAGCGGACCTCTATCAGCCCCAGCATTTT | CASEADLYQPQHF | . | TRBV2 | 13 | TRBJ1-5 | .
TGTGCCAGCAGCCAAGGGACAGCGAACACTGAAGCTTTCTTT | CASSQGTANTEAFF | . | TRBV7-9 | 14 | TRBJ1-1 | TRBD1
TGTGCCAGCAGTGACAGGGCTTCGAACACCGGGGAGCTGTTTTTT | CASSDRASNTGELFF | . | TRBV2 | 15 | TRBJ2-2 | .
TGTGCCATCAGTGAGCCGACTAGCTCCTACAATGAGCAGTTCTTC | CAISEPTSSYNEQFF | . | TRBV10-3 | 15 | TRBJ2-1 | .
TGTGCCAGCAGCTGGGAACAGGGGACTGAAAAACTGTTTTTT | CASSWEQGTEKLFF | . | TRBV5-5 | 14 | TRBJ1-4 | TRBD1
TGCGCCAGCAGTGCGGGTTCCACACTCCCATCGACGCAGTATTTT | CASSAGSTLPSTQYF | . | TRBV10-1 | 15 | TRBJ2-3 | .
TGTGCCAGCAGTATTCTGGGGCCCCCTTGGGACGAGCAGTACTTC | CASSILGPPWDEQYF | . | TRBV25-1 | 15 | TRBJ2-7 | .
TGTGCCAGCAAAGTTGGGGGACAGTACAATGAGCAGTTCTTC | CASKVGGQYNEQFF | . | TRBV28 | 14 | TRBJ2-1 | TRBD1
TGTGCCAGCCTCCCACAGGGGGGTCAGCCCCAGCATTTT | CASLPQGGQPQHF | . | TRBV28 | 13 | TRBJ1-5 | TRBD1
TGTGCCAGCAGTTTTGACAGGGTGAAGCCCCAGCATTTT | CASSFDRVKPQHF | . | TRBV12-3/TRBV12-4 | 13 | TRBJ1-5 | TRBD1
TGTGCCAGCAGTCCTAGCGGCTACCCTTCCTACGAGCAGTACTTC | CASSPSGYPSYEQYF | few | TRBV27 | 15 | TRBJ2-7 | TRBD2
TGTGCCAGCAGTTACATCCGGGATAGCAATCAGCCCCAGCATTTT | CASSYIRDSNQPQHF | few | TRBV6-2/TRBV6-3 | 15 | TRBJ1-5 | .
TGCGCCAGCATAGCGGGGCTTGAAGCTTTCTTT | CASIAGLEAFF | . | TRBV23-1 | 11 | TRBJ1-1 | .